In this sample, the clone carrying this TCR beta chain turned up a few times. The data are from a study of T cells in narcolepsy. CDR1 is SGHKS and CDR2 is YYEKEE in the germline V gene (reference sequence). This CDR3 comprises 16 residues. V lost 4 bases and J lost 3, with 19 bases in between. The assay was immunoSEQ multiplex PCR, and TCRdb's table has in-frame clones only and misses some. The sample lists about 3,400 clones, under 80% occurring once. The sequencing sample was made of CD45RA- memory CD8+ T cells from PBMCs. The receptor comes from a human donor with narcolepsy. The J gene is TRBJ1-1, the V gene TRBV5-5; possibly TRBD1 for D (6 bases). This chain's CDR3 is CASSPSGTWLDTEAFF. The CDR3 region has the DNA TGTGCCAGCAGCCCATCCGGGACATGGTTGGACACTGAAGCTTTCTTT.